This T cell receptor beta chain derives from a study of T cell responses to AZD1222 COVID-19 vaccine. General study points: Without day 14 samples, only post-peak T cell repertoires were studied. Among AZD1222 vaccinees, only five to seven were seropositive at baseline. CD4 TCRs covered the whole spike, strongest at regions 160-218 and 743-854.

Assay: immunoSEQ multiplex PCR; the TCRdb copy retains only in-frame clones and omits some. Seen here are about 83,000 clones, less than 95% observed once, and the top ten hold around 30%. About this clone itself: Antigen unknown.

Between the trimmed V and J ends, which lost 0 bases and 1 base, there was a span of 4 bases. This CDR3 is built from 13 residues. CDR1 and CDR2 (germline): SGHRS, YFSETQ. The clonotype originates from an adult who received the AZD1222 COVID-19 vaccine. This chain joins TRBV5-1 and TRBJ1-1; D ambiguous. The sample in question was peripheral blood, obtained 28 days after the second AZD1222 dose. The CDR3 here is CASSLAANTEAFF. CDR3 nucleotides: TGCGCCAGCAGCTTGGCAGCGAACACTGAAGCTTTCTTT. Variable domain in full (rest from reference TRBV5-1 and TRBJ1-1): KAGVTQTPRYLIKTRGQQVTLSCSPISGHRSVSWYQQTPGQGLQFLFEYFSETQRNKGNFPGRFSGRQFSNSRSEMNVSTLELGDSALYLCASSLAANTEAFFGQGTRLTVV.